Below, 29 T cell receptor beta chains from the same sample are listed, as sequenced in a study of cytotoxic CD8 clonotypes in ibrutinib-treated CLL. Profiled with immunoSEQ multiplex PCR; TCRdb holds only in-frame clones, not every one. This table has 35,000 to 55,000 clones, 69% appearing once. The starting material was PBMCs, obtained after 12 months of ibrutinib treatment. These receptors were taken from a human donor with chronic lymphocytic leukemia.

This sequence joins TRBV5-1 and TRBJ2-2; TRBD2 matches at 7 bases. The CDR3 contains 16 residues. Germline lookup yields CDR1 SGHRS and CDR2 YFSETQ. V was pared by 4 bases and J by 7 bases, with 13 bases of the junction left unmatched. In nucleotides, the CDR3 is TGCGCCAGCAGCAATGCCGGGACTACGGGGAGCGGGGAGCTGTTTTTT. Translation: CASSNAGTTGSGELFF.

The J gene is TRBJ2-7, the V gene TRBV25-1; TRBD1 agrees at 7 bases. V lost 5 bases to trimming and J lost 9 bases; unmatched junction nucleotides: 13. Germline CDR1 MGHDK, CDR2 SYGVNS. This CDR3 has 14 amino acids. The CDR3 region is CASSPGQSLAGQYF. Written as DNA, the CDR3 is TGTGCCAGCAGTCCGGGACAGTCACTTGCGGGGCAGTACTTC.

The chain links TRBV19 to TRBJ1-1; TRBD1 might be the D (5 bases). V gave up 4 bases and J gave up 1 base, with 13 bases separating them. This CDR3 has 15 residues. The V gene's germline CDR1 is LNHDA and CDR2 SQIVND (reference sequence). The CDR3 sequence: CASSKLREANTEAFF. As DNA, the CDR3 is TGTGCCAGTAGTAAACTCAGGGAGGCGAACACTGAAGCTTTCTTT.

The chain recombines TRBV7-3 with TRBJ2-1; the D gene could be TRBD1 or TRBD2 (5 bases each). The CDR3 runs 14 residues. V gave up 2 bases and J gave up 7 bases, with 12 bases separating them. In germline, CDR1 is SGHTA, CDR2 FQGTGA. CDR3 protein: CASSLRGPGNEQFF. CDR3 DNA sequence: TGTGCCAGCAGCTTACGGGGACCGGGGAATGAGCAGTTCTTC.

The CDR3 nucleotides are TGCGCCAGCAGGGAACCCTCGGAAGGACAGGGAGGGGAGACCCAGTACTTC. Protein product: CASREPSEGQGGETQYF. The chain combines TRBV23-1 with TRBJ2-5; TRBD1 might be the D (8 bases). TRBV23-1 is an open reading frame whose function is uncertain. CDR3 length: 17 amino acids. Trimming took 6 bases from V and 5 from J, leaving 25 bases between them.

Written as DNA, the CDR3 is TGTGCCAGCAGCTTAATCCCCCTAGCGGCCAACACCGGGGAGCTGTTTTTT. This codes for CASSLIPLAANTGELFF. The chain employs TRBV11-2 and TRBJ2-2, with 7 bases identical to TRBD2. The CDR3 sequence is 17 residues long. Germline-derived CDR1 and CDR2 are SGHAT and FQNNGV. Trimming at V came to 2 bases and at J to 2 bases, leaving 8 bases not matched to a gene.

The genes are TRBV27 and TRBJ2-1, with 8 bases lining up with TRBD2. This CDR3 is 15 amino acids long. Germline trimming cut 3 bases from V and 6 bases from J; bases unmatched to any gene: 7. The germline gives CDR1 MNHEY, CDR2 SMNVEV (reference sequence). CDR3 nucleotide sequence: TGTGCCAGCAGTTTTATCGGGGGGGCCTTCAATGAGCAGTTCTTC. Translated: CASSFIGGAFNEQFF.

The rearrangement links TRBV7-8 to TRBJ1-2; D is uncertain. The CDR3 is made up of 15 amino acids. The V and J ends lost 5 bases and 4 bases respectively, with 17 bases between them. Germline V gene sequence: CDR1 SGHVS, CDR2 FQNEAQ. The CDR3 loop is CASSPQHESLYGYTF. The CDR3 bases are TGTGCCAGCAGCCCTCAGCATGAATCCCTCTATGGCTACACCTTC.

This chain links TRBV7-2 with TRBJ1-5; no definite D call. Germline CDR1 SGHTA, CDR2 FQGNSA. The CDR3 contains 15 residues. The V end was cut by 1 base, the J end by 4 bases, with 11 bases between. The CDR3 spells CASSLGQLENQPQHF. DNA of the CDR3: TGTGCCAGCAGCTTAGGTCAGTTGGAGAATCAGCCCCAGCATTTT.

V usage is TRBV5-1 and J usage is TRBJ2-7; 7 bases line up with TRBD2. The CDR3 loop spans 14 amino acids. The V and J ends lost 3 bases and 3 bases, in that order; junction bases with no gene match: 6. The germline V gene has CDR1 SGHRS and CDR2 YFSETQ. CDR3 loop: CASSYTGLNYEQYF. The CDR3 DNA reads as TGCGCCAGCAGCTATACGGGACTAAACTACGAGCAGTACTTC.

The chain recombines TRBV19 with TRBJ2-3; no firm D call. Germline V gene data show CDR1 as LNHDA and CDR2 as SQIVND (reference sequence). The CDR3 length is 12 residues. V was trimmed by 2 bases and J by 4 bases, leaving 4 bases between them. The DNA for the CDR3 is TGTGCCAGTAGTATAACTCCAGATACGCAGTATTTT. It codes for CASSITPDTQYF.

This chain uses TRBV14 with TRBJ2-3; D is unresolved. Trimming pared 1 base from V and 1 base from J, leaving 6 bases between. Per germline, CDR1 SGHDN and CDR2 FVKESK. The CDR3 runs 14 residues. The DNA of the CDR3 is TGTGCCAGCAGCCAAGTCCCAGGCACAGATACGCAGTATTTT. This sequence encodes CASSQVPGTDTQYF. The complete variable domain, with remaining parts taken from reference TRBV14 and TRBJ2-3, reads EAGVTQFPSHSVIEKGQTVTLRCDPISGHDNLYWYRRVMGKEIKFLLHFVKESKQDESGMPNNRFLAERTGGTYSTLKVQPAELEDSGVYFCASSQVPGTDTQYFGPGTRLTVL.

The genes are TRBV7-9 and TRBJ2-2; 9 bases match TRBD1. CDR3 length equals 18 residues. Looked up from germline, CDR1 is SEHNR and CDR2 is FQNEAQ (reference sequence). J was trimmed by 1 base and V by 5 bases; bases with no gene match: 11. CDR3 in DNA: TGTGCCAGCAGCCCGAACCTGGGACAGGGTGAGAACACCGGGGAGCTGTTTTTT. Its translation: CASSPNLGQGENTGELFF.

This clone was counted a few times. This sequence joins TRBV6-5 and TRBJ1-1; D remains ambiguous. Trimming pared 2 bases from V and 2 bases from J, leaving 12 bases between. This CDR3 region has 15 residues. CDR1 and CDR2 (germline): MNHEY, SVGAGI. The CDR3 nucleotides read TGTGCCAGCAGTTACCAACTTACTCGTAACACTGAAGCTTTCTTT. Amino acid sequence: CASSYQLTRNTEAFF.

This clone was counted only a few times. The chain recombines TRBV7-2 with TRBJ1-2; D is ambiguous. Germline CDR1 is SGHTA and CDR2 is FQGNSA. The germline V and J ends were trimmed by 7 bases and 3 bases, with 18 bases remaining between them. The CDR3 runs to 15 residues. The CDR3: CASTALEGAYYGYTF. CDR3 sequence (DNA): TGTGCCAGCACCGCTTTGGAGGGCGCATACTATGGCTACACCTTC. Based on the CDR3 plus reference TRBV7-2 and TRBJ1-2, the full variable domain is GAGVSQSPSNKVTEKGKDVELRCDPISGHTALYWYRQSLGQGLEFLIYFQGNSAPDKSGLPSDRFSAERTGGSVSTLTIQRTQQEDSAVYLCASTALEGAYYGYTFGSGTRLTVV.

This sequence joins TRBV11-2 and TRBJ1-3, with D maybe TRBD1 (5 bases). From germline, CDR1 is SGHAT and CDR2 FQNNGV. Between the trimmed V and J ends, which lost 0 bases and 0 bases, there was a span of 12 bases. This CDR3 comprises 17 residues. The DNA for the CDR3 is TGTGCCAGCAGCTTAGACTCGGGACGGTACTCTGGAAACACCATATATTTT. Translating gives CASSLDSGRYSGNTIYF.

The CDR3 DNA reads as TGTGCCAGCAGCCTAGCGGGGGGATATGATACGCAGTATTTT. This translates into CASSLAGGYDTQYF. The rearrangement links TRBV6-6 to TRBJ2-3, with 11 bases matching TRBD2. V was clipped by 6 bases and J by 6 bases; unmatched bases: 5. Germline V gene sequence: CDR1 MNHNY, CDR2 SVGAGI (reference sequence). CDR3 length: 14 residues.

J is TRBJ2-3 and V is TRBV6-1, with 10 positions matching TRBD1. J gave up 5 bases and V 3 bases, and 5 bases lay outside the gene matches. This CDR3 region has 15 residues. CDR1 is MNHNS, CDR2 SASEGT, per germline. The CDR3 loop reads CASSEGTGDIDTQYF. The CDR3 coding sequence is TGTGCCAGCAGTGAGGGGACAGGGGATATAGATACGCAGTATTTT.

The chain employs TRBV9 and TRBJ1-3; tentative D call: TRBD1 (5 bases). Germline V gene data show CDR1 as SGDLS and CDR2 as YYNGEE. With 2 bases removed from V and 0 bases from J, the gap between germline ends came to 12 bases. This CDR3 is built from 16 residues. The DNA of the CDR3 is TGTGCCAGCAGCGTTGTCCCGACAGTCTCTGGAAACACCATATATTTT. Encoded protein: CASSVVPTVSGNTIYF.

The chain combines TRBV12-5 with TRBJ2-1; a weak D match, TRBD2 (6 bases). The CDR3 runs 12 residues. CDR1 is LGHNT, CDR2 FRNRAP, per germline. The ends were cut back, 3 bases at V and 13 bases at J, with 13 bases in the middle. The CDR3 sequence is CASGFPGLSQFF. The CDR3, as DNA: TGTGCTAGTGGTTTCCCCGGACTATCCCAGTTCTTC.

This clone was detected once. The genes are TRBV7-3 and TRBJ1-1; D might be TRBD1 (5 bases). Germline lookup yields CDR1 SGHTA and CDR2 FQGTGA. Between the trimmed V and J ends, which lost 5 bases and 1 base, there was a span of 14 bases. CDR3 length equals 15 residues. The CDR3 coding sequence is TGTGCCAGCAGCCTTATGGGAACAGGGAACACTGAAGCTTTCTTT. It yields the protein CASSLMGTGNTEAFF.

The chain couples TRBV18 to TRBJ2-2; D remains unclear. The germline gives CDR1 KGHSH, CDR2 LQKENI. V lost 1 base to trimming and J lost 0 bases, with 9 bases between them. This CDR3 region has 16 residues. The CDR3 is CASSPQDHANTGELFF. In DNA form, the CDR3 reads TGTGCCAGCTCACCACAAGACCACGCGAACACCGGGGAGCTGTTTTTT.

J is TRBJ1-2 and V is TRBV9; D gene uncertain. The germline V gene encodes CDR1 SGDLS and CDR2 YYNGEE. The V gene lost 3 bases and the J gene lost 4 bases, with 19 bases spanning the gap. This CDR3 is 16 amino acids long. The CDR3 protein is CASSGQDSPTPYGYTF. In DNA, the CDR3 is TGTGCCAGCAGCGGTCAGGACTCTCCGACCCCCTATGGCTACACCTTC.

This clone appeared a few times. The gene calls are TRBV5-4 and TRBJ2-7, with 11 nucleotides matching TRBD1. This CDR3 has 16 residues. J gave up 3 bases and V 0 bases, and 5 bases lay outside the gene matches. CDR1 and CDR2 (germline): SGHNT, YYREEE (reference sequence). CDR3 nucleotide sequence: TGTGCCAGCAGCTTGGGCGGGACAGGGGGATACTACGAGCAGTACTTC. It specifies CASSLGGTGGYYEQYF.

The V and J genes are TRBV2 and TRBJ1-6, with D possibly matching TRBD1 (5 bases). Germline V lookup: CDR1 SNHLY, CDR2 FYNNEI. The CDR3 contains 13 residues. V was cut by 10 bases and J by 7 bases, with 14 bases left in between. In DNA form, the CDR3 reads TGTGCCAACAGCAGGGTTCGGAATTCACCCCTCCACTTT. Protein sequence: CANSRVRNSPLHF.

The chain couples TRBV6-5 to TRBJ1-2, with D unclear. V lost 0 bases to trimming and J lost 5 bases, with 10 bases between them. CDR1 and CDR2 from the germline V gene are MNHEY and SVGAGI. This CDR3 is built from 14 residues. DNA for the CDR3: TGTGCCAGCAGTTACTCCCCCCGAAATTATGGCTACACCTTC. Its protein product is CASSYSPRNYGYTF.

The chain is built from TRBV19 and TRBJ2-1; a possible D gene is TRBD1 (6 bases). There are 15 residues in the CDR3. The V and J ends lost 7 bases and 0 bases respectively, with 13 bases between them. Germline V gives CDR1 LNHDA, CDR2 SQIVND (reference sequence). CDR3 bases: TGTGCCAGTACCCGCAACAGGGACTCCTACAATGAGCAGTTCTTC. Protein product: CASTRNRDSYNEQFF.

The chain employs TRBV2 and TRBJ2-7; maybe TRBD1 (6 bases). V shed 3 bases and J shed 1 base, with 13 bases lying between them. CDR1 SNHLY and CDR2 FYNNEI come from the germline V gene. The CDR3 sequence is 15 residues long. The CDR3 spells CASSDRVRGSYEQYF. The CDR3 coding sequence is TGTGCCAGCAGTGATAGGGTAAGGGGGTCCTACGAGCAGTACTTC.

The chain is built from TRBV11-3 and TRBJ2-3, with unresolved D. Germline values: CDR1 SGHNT, CDR2 YENEEA. The V gene lost 4 bases and the J gene lost 3 bases, with 5 bases spanning the gap. This CDR3 comprises 12 residues. The CDR3 coding sequence is TGTGCCAGCAGCTCCAGGACAGATACGCAGTATTTT. This codes for CASSSRTDTQYF.